This T cell receptor (beta chain) was documented in a study of brain T cells in children with intractable seizures. The CDR3 contains 16 residues. The V gene's germline CDR1 is SQVTM and CDR2 ANQGSEA. V was pared by 0 bases and J by 2 bases, with 17 bases between. The study's findings and limits: Pre- and post-surgery blood differed in depth, so pre-surgery absences may be undersampling.

Details on this clone: Its matching antigen is unknown.

Only cases whose brain tissue showed the highest T cell transcript signatures were sequenced. At least one anti-epileptic drug was given before surgery. Repertoires were generated with immunoSEQ multiplex PCR, while TCRdb's copy carries only in-frame clones and drops some. The data contain 110,000 or so clones, roughly 94% of them singletons. Sequences were derived from peripheral blood, sampled at surgery. This sequence joins TRBV29-1 and TRBJ2-7; D may be TRBD1 (5 bases). The receptor comes from a boy younger than two with hemimegalencephaly and intractable seizures. In DNA form, the CDR3 reads TGCAGCGTTGAAGATCAACATGGAACAGGCACCTACGAGCAGTACTTC. Protein sequence: CSVEDQHGTGTYEQYF.